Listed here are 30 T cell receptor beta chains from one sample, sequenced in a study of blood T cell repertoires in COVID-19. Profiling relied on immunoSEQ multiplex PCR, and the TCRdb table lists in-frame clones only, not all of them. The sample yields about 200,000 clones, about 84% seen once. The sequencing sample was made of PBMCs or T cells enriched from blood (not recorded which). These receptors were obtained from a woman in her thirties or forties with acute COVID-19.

The CDR3 sequence is CASSLGGQANGYTF. The CDR3 DNA is TGTGCCAGCAGCCTAGGCGGACAGGCTAATGGCTACACCTTC. The chain is built from TRBV3-1 (or the pseudogene TRBV3-2) and TRBJ1-2; the match to TRBD1 covers 7 bases. The CDR3 contains 14 residues. V shed 4 bases, J shed 6 bases, and the junction held 8 bases outside the gene matches. CDR1 and CDR2 (germline): LGHDT, YNNKEL (reference sequence).

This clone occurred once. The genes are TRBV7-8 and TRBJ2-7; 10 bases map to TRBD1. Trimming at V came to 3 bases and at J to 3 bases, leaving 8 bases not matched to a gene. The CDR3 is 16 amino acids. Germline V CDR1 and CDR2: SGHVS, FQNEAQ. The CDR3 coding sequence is TGTGCCAGCAGCTTCCGGGACAGGGGAACGAACTACGAGCAGTACTTC. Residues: CASSFRDRGTNYEQYF.

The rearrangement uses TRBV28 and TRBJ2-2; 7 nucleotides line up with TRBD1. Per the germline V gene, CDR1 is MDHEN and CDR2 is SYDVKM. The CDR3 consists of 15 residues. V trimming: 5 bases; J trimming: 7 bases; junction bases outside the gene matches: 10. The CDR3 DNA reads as TGTGCCAGCAGTACCCCCCGACAGGGCCACGGGGAGCTGTTTTTT. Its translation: CASSTPRQGHGELFF.

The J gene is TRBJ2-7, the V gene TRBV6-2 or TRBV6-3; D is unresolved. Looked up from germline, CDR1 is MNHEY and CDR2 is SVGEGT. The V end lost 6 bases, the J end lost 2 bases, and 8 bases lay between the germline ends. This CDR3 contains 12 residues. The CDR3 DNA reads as TGTGCCAGCAGCCAGAGTCCCTACGAGCAGTACTTC. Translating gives CASSQSPYEQYF.

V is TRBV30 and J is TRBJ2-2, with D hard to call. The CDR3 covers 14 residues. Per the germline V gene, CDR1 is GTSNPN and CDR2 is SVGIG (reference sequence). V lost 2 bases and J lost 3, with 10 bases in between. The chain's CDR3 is CAWSRQVDTGELFF. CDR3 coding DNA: TGTGCCTGGAGTCGGCAGGTCGACACCGGGGAGCTGTTTTTT.

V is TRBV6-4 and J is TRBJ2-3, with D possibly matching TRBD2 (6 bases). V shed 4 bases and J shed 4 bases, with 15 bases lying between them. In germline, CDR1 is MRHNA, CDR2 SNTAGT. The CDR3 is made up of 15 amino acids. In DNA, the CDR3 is TGTGCCAGCAGTGCAGGCGGGATGATCGCAGATACGCAGTATTTT. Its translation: CASSAGGMIADTQYF.

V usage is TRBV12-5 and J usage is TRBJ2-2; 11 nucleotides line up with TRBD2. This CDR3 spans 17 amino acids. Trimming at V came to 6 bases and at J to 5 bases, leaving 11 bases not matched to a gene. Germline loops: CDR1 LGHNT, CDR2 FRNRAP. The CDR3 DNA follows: TGTGCTAGTGGGGTGACTAGCGGGACCGTCTTGACCGGGGAGCTGTTTTTT. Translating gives CASGVTSGTVLTGELFF.

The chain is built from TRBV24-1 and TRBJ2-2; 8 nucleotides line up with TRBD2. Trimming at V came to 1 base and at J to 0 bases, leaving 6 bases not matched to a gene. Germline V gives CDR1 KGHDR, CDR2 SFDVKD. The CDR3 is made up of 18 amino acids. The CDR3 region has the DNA TGTGCCACCAGTGATTTCAGGACGGGAGGGGCGAACACCGGGGAGCTGTTTTTT. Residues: CATSDFRTGGANTGELFF.

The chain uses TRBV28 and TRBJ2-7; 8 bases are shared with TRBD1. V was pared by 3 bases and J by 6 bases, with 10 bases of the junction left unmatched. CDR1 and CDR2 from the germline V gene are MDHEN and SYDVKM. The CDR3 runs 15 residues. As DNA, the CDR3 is TGTGCCAGCAGTTTCGCTCGGGGACAGGTGAGCGAGCAGTACTTC. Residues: CASSFARGQVSEQYF.

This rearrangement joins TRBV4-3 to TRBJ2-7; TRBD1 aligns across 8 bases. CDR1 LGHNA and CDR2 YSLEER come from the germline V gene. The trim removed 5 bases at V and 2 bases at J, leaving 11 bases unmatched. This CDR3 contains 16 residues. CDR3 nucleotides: TGCGCCAGCAGCTATCAGTCGGGACAGGCGACCTACGAGCAGTACTTC. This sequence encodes CASSYQSGQATYEQYF.

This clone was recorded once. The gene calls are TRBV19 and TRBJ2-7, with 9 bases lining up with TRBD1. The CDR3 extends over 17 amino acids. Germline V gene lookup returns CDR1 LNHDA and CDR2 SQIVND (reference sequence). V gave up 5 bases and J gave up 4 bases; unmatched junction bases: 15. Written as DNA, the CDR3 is TGTGCCAGTAGTTCACCGGGACAGGGATCCCAGCGTTACGAGCAGTACTTC. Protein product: CASSSPGQGSQRYEQYF.

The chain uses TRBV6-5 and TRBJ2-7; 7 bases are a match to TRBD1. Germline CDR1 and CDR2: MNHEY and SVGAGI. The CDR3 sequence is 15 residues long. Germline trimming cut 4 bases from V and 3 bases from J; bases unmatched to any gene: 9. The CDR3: CASSSGSGTDYEQYF. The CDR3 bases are TGTGCCAGCAGTTCTGGTTCGGGGACAGACTACGAGCAGTACTTC.

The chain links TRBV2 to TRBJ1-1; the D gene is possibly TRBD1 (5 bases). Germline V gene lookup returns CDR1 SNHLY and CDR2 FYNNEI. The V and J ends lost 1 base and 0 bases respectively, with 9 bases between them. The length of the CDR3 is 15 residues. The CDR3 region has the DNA TGTGCCAGCAGTGAAGAGGGGTTCATGAACACTGAAGCTTTCTTT. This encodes CASSEEGFMNTEAFF.

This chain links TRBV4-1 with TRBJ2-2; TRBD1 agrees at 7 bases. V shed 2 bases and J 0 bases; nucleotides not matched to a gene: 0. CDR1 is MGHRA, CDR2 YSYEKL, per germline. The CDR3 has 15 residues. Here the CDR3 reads CASSQQGANTGELFF. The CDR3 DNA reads TGCGCCAGCAGCCAACAGGGGGCGAACACCGGGGAGCTGTTTTTT.

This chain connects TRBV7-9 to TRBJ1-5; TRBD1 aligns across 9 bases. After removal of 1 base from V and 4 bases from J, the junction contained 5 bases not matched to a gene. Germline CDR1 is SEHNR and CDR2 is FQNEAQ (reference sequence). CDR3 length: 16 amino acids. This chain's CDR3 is CASSLVLGTGNQPQHF. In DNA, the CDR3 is TGTGCCAGCAGCTTAGTCCTCGGGACAGGGAATCAGCCCCAGCATTTT.

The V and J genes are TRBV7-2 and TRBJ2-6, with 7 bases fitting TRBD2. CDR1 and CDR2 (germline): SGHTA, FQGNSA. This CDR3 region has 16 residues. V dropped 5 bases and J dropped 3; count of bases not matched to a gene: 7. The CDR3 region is CASSPGGGRGANVLTF. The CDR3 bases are TGTGCCAGCAGCCCGGGGGGAGGGCGTGGGGCCAACGTCCTGACTTTC.

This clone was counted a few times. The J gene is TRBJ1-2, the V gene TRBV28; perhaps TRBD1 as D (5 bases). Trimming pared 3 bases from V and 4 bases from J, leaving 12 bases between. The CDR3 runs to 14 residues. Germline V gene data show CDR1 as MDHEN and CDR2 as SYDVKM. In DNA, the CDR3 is TGTGCCAGCAGTTTGGGGCAGGGATTCTATGGCTACACCTTC. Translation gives CASSLGQGFYGYTF.

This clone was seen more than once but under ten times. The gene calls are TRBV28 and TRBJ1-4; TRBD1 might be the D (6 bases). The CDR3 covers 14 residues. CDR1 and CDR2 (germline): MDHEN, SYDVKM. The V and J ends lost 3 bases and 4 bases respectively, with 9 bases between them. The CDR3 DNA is TGTGCCAGCAGTTTTGGGGGCTTTAATGAAAAACTGTTTTTT. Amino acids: CASSFGGFNEKLFF.

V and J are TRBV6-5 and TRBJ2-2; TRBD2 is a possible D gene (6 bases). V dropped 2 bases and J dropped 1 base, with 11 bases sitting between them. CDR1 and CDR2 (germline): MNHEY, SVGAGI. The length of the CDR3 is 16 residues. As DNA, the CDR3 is TGTGCCAGCAGTTACGGAGTAGCGGTGAACACCGGGGAGCTGTTTTTT. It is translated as CASSYGVAVNTGELFF.

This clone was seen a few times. CDR3 DNA: TGTGCCAGCAGAGCCGACAGGGGAAGCAATCAGCCCCAGCATTTT. Its translation: CASRADRGSNQPQHF. This rearrangement joins TRBV6-5 to TRBJ1-5; 8 positions match TRBD1. V shed 6 bases, J shed 1 base, and the junction held 5 bases outside the gene matches. The germline V gene has CDR1 MNHEY and CDR2 SVGAGI. This CDR3 region has 15 residues.

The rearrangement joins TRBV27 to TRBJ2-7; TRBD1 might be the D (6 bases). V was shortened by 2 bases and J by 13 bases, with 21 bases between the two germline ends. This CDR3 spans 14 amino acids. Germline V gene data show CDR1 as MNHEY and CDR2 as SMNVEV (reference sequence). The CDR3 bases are TGTGCCAGCAGTTTAACAGGGTTAGCGCGATTCACTTACTTC. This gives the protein CASSLTGLARFTYF.

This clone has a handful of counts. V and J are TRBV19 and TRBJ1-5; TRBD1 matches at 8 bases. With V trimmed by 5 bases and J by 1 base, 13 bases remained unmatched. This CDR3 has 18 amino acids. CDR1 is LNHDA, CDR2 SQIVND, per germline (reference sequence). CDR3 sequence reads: CASSPPGQGARSNQPQHF. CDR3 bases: TGTGCCAGTAGTCCCCCAGGGCAGGGGGCGAGGAGCAATCAGCCCCAGCATTTT.

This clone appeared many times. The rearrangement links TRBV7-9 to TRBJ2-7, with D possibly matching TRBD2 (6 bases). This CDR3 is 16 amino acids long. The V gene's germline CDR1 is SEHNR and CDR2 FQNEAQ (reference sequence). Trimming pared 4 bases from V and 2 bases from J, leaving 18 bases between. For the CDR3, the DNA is TGTGCCAGCAGCTCGCTGGGGGACTCCTCACCCTACGAGCAGTACTTC. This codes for CASSSLGDSSPYEQYF. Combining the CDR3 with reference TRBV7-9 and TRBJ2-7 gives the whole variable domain DTGVSQNPRHKITKRGQNVTFRCDPISEHNRLYWYRQTLGQGPEFLTYFQNEAQLEKSRLLSDRFSAERPKGSFSTLEIQRTEQGDSAMYLCASSSLGDSSPYEQYFGPGTRLTVT.

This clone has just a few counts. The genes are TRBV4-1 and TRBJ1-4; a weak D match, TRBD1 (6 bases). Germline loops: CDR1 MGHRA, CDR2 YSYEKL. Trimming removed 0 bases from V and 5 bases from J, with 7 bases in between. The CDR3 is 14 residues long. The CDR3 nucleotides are TGCGCCAGCAGCCAAGATGGGGGCAATGAAAAACTGTTTTTT. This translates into CASSQDGGNEKLFF.

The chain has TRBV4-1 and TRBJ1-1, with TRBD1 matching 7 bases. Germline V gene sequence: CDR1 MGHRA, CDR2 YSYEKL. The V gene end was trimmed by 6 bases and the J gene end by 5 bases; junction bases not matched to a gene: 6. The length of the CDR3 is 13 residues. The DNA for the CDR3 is TGCGCCAGCAGAAACTCCAGGGGGACTGAAGCTTTCTTT. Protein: CASRNSRGTEAFF.

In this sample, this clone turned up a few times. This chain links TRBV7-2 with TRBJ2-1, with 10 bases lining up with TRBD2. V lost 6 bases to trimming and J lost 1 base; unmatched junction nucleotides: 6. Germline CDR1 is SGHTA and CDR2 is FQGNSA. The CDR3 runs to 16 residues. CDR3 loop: CASRIAGGTSYNEQFF. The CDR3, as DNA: TGTGCCAGCAGAATAGCGGGAGGCACGTCCTACAATGAGCAGTTCTTC. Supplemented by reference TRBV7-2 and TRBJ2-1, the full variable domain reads GAGVSQSPSNKVTEKGKDVELRCDPISGHTALYWYRQSLGQGLEFLIYFQGNSAPDKSGLPSDRFSAERTGGSVSTLTIQRTQQEDSAVYLCASRIAGGTSYNEQFFGPGTRLTVL.

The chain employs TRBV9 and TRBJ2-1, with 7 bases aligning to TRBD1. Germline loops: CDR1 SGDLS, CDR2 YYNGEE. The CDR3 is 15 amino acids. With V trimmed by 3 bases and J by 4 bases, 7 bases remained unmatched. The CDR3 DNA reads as TGTGCCAGCAGCGGCCGGGACAGAACTTACAATGAGCAGTTCTTC. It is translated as CASSGRDRTYNEQFF.

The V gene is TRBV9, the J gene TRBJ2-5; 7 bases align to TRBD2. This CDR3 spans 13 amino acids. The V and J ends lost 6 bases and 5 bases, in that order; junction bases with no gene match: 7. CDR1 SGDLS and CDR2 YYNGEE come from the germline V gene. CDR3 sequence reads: CASTRAAGETQYF. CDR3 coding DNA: TGTGCCAGCACCCGCGCAGCGGGGGAGACCCAGTACTTC.

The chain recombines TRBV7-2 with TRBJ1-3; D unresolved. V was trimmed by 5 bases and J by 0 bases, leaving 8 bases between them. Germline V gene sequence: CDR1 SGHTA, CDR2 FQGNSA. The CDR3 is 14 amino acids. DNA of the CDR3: TGTGCCAGCAGCCCGCGGTTCTCTGGAAACACCATATATTTT. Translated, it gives CASSPRFSGNTIYF.

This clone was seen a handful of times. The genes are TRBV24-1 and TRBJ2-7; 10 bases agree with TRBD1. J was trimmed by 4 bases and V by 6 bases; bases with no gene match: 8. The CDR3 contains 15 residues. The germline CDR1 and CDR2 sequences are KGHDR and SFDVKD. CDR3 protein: CATSPQGQGIYEQYF. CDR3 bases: TGTGCCACCAGTCCGCAGGGACAGGGGATTTACGAGCAGTACTTC.